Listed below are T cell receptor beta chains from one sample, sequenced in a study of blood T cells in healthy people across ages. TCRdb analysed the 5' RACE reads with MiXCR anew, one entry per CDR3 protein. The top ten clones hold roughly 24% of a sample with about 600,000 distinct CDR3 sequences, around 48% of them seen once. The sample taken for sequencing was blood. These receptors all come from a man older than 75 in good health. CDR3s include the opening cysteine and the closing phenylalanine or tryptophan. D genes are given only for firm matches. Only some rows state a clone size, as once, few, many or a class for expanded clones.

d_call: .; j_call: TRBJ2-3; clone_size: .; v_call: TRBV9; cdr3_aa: CASSAGNGPDTQYF; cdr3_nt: TGTGCCAGCAGCGCAGGGAACGGACCAGATACGCAGTATTTT
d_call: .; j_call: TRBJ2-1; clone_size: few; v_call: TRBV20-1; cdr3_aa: CSVKGQPREQFF; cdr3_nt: TGCAGTGTAAAGGGCCAACCACGCGAGCAGTTCTTC
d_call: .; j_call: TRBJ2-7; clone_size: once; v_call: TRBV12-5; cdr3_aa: CASAPAHYEQYF; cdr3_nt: TGTGCTAGTGCACCGGCACACTACGAGCAGTACTTC
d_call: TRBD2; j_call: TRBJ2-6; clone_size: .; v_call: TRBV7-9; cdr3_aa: CASSLGLAGLIPSGANVLTF; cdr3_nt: TGTGCCAGCAGCTTAGGACTAGCGGGGCTAATTCCCTCTGGGGCCAACGTCCTGACTTTC
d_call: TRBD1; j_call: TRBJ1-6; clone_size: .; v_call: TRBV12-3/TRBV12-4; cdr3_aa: CASSGDRESYNSPLHF; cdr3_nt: TGTGCCAGCAGTGGGGACAGGGAATCCTATAATTCACCCCTCCACTTT
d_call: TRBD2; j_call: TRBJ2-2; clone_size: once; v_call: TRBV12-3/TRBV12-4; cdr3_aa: CASSPRLAGVVGELFF; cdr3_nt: TGTGCCAGCAGTCCTCGTCTAGCGGGAGTGGTCGGGGAGCTGTTTTTT
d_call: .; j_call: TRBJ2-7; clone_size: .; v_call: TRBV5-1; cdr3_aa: CASSEARPEREQYF; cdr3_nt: TGCGCCAGCAGCGAGGCGCGCCCAGAGAGGGAGCAGTACTTC
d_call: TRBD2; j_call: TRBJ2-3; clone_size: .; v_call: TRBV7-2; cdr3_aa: CASSLRLAGATDTQYF; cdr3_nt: TGTGCCAGCAGCTTGAGACTAGCGGGAGCAACAGATACGCAGTATTTT
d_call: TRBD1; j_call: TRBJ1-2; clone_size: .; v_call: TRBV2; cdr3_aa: CASSDGQGGYTF; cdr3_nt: TGTGCCAGCAGTGATGGACAGGGGGGCTACACTTTC
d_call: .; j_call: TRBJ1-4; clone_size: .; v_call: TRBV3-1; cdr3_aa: CASSHPGGIDEKLFF; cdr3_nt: TGTGCCAGCAGCCACCCCGGGGGTATAGACGAAAAACTGTTTTTT
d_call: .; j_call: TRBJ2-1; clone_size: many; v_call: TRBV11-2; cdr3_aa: CASRMDSSTYNEQFF; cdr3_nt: TGTGCCAGCAGAATGGACAGTTCCACCTACAATGAGCAGTTCTTC
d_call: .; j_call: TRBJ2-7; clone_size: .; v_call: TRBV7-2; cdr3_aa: CASSLGGEGPYEQYF; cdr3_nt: TGTGCCAGCAGCTTAGGCGGGGAAGGGCCCTACGAGCAGTACTTC
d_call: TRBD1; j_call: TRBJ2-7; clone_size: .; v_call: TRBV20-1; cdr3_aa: CSAARDRGHNEQYF; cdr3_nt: TGCAGTGCCGCCCGGGACAGGGGGCACAATGAGCAGTACTTC
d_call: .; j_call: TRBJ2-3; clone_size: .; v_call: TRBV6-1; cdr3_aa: CASMGGGGTDTQYF; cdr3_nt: TGTGCCAGCATGGGGGGAGGAGGCACAGATACGCAGTATTTT
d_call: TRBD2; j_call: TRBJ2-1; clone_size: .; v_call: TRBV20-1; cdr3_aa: CSARGTSGNEQFF; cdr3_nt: TGCAGCGCCCGCGGGACTAGCGGAAATGAGCAGTTCTTC
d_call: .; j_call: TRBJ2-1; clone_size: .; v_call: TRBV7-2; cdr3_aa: CASSLAAGYNEQFF; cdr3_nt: TGTGCCAGCAGCTTAGCAGCCGGTTACAATGAGCAGTTCTTC
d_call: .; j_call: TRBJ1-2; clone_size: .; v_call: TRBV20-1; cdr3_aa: CSAKRGSAHSPANYGYTF; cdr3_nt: TGCAGTGCCAAGAGAGGGTCAGCCCATTCCCCAGCTAACTATGGCTACACCTTC
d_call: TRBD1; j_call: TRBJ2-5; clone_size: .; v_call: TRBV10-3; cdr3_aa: CAISDSRGQQETQYF; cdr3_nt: TGTGCCATCAGTGATTCCAGGGGGCAGCAAGAGACCCAGTACTTC
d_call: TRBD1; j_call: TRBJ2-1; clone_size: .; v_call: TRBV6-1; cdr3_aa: CASRPGTGRNEQFF; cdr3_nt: TGTGCCAGCAGGCCCGGGACAGGGCGGAATGAGCAGTTCTTC
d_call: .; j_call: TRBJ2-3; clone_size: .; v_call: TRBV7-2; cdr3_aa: CASSPEVPADTQYF; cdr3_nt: TGTGCCAGCAGCCCAGAGGTGCCGGCAGATACGCAGTATTTT
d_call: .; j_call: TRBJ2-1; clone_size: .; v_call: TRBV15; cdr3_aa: CATSMRGGSPYNEQFF; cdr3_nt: TGTGCCACCAGCATGAGGGGGGGAAGCCCCTACAATGAGCAGTTCTTC
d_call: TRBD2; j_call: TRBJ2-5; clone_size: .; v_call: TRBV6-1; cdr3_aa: CASTAGGDDEETQYF; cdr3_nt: TGTGCCAGCACAGCGGGAGGAGACGACGAAGAGACCCAGTACTTC
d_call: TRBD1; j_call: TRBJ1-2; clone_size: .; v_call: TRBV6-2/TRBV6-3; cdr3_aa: CASRTQGIDYGYTF; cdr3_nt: TGTGCCAGCAGAACACAGGGGATTGACTATGGCTACACCTTC
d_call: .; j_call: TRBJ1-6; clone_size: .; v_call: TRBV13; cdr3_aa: CASSPRTDNSPLHF; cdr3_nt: TGTGCCAGCAGCCCGAGGACAGATAATTCACCCCTCCACTTT
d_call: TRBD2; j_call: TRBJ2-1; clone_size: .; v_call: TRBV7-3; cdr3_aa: CASSRGRGGPVEQFF; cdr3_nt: TGTGCCAGCAGCCGGGGGCGGGGGGGCCCCGTTGAGCAGTTCTTC